At least ten counts were recorded for the clone carrying this T cell receptor (beta chain). V dropped 2 bases and J dropped 1 base, with 13 bases sitting between them. From germline, CDR1 is MNHEY and CDR2 SMNVEV (reference sequence). This CDR3 is built from 16 residues. This specimen belongs to a study of blood T cells in healthy people across ages. Together with a sample-barcoded 5' primer, a J-beta primer mix was included in a second PCR lasting roughly 6 to 12 cycles. TCRdb re-called the 5' RACE reads with MiXCR, one entry per CDR3 protein. Of about 1.6 million distinct CDR3 sequences in the sample, about 31% were seen once.

The chain uses TRBV27 and TRBJ2-3; weak D call: TRBD2 (6 bases). The TCR originated in a young woman in good health. Sequencing input: blood. This chain's CDR3 is CASSLLAGTRTDTQYF. In nucleotides, the CDR3 is TGTGCCAGCAGTTTACTGGCGGGAACTCGCACAGATACGCAGTATTTT.